The clone carrying this TCR beta chain was picked up a small number of times. Its target is not known. The source of the sample is a study of cytomegalovirus exposure and HLA in healthy donors. Whole-study findings and limits: Earlier findings revealed that most TCR beta V segments proved productive either about 87% or about 30% of the time. CMV antigen specificity of a few CMV-associated chains was confirmed in vitro. It was approximately 170 TCR beta chains that were listed as cytomegalovirus-associated. Later analysis associated a missense DCLRE1C variant with TCR beta V- and J-gene trimming.

V shed 6 bases and J 1 base; nucleotides not matched to a gene: 3. Per the germline V gene, CDR1 is LNHDA and CDR2 is SQIVND (reference sequence). This CDR3 contains 13 residues. The PCR employed 60 Vbeta primers together with 13 Jbeta primers. Method: immunoSEQ multiplex PCR; TCRdb's copy keeps in-frame clones and lacks some. Counted here are approximately 140,000 clones, roughly 79% occurring once; the ten biggest clones make up about 1.7%. Input material: PBMCs. This sequence was found in a woman aged 45-65 years in good health and CMV-seronegative. The chain is built from TRBV19 and TRBJ2-7; 7 bases are shared with TRBD1. DNA of the CDR3: TGTGCCAGTAGGCTACAGGGGTCCTACGAGCAGTACTTC. Residues: CASRLQGSYEQYF.